This T cell receptor (beta chain) was obtained from a study of T cell responses to AZD1222 COVID-19 vaccine. Notes on the study in general: Two AZD1222 doses significantly raised spike-specific TCR breadth and depth over controls. In a largely white British group with more females than males, clonal diversity was possibly underestimated.

Measured with immunoSEQ multiplex PCR; TCRdb has only the in-frame clones, and not every one. Among 150,000 to 250,000 clones listed, about 89% were seen once. Second doses at about 4 or about 12 weeks were pooled. Germline V gene lookup returns CDR1 SEHNR and CDR2 FQNEAQ (reference sequence). With 2 bases removed from V and 2 bases from J, the gap between germline ends came to 11 bases. This CDR3 is 15 amino acids long. With regard to this clone: Its antigen is not known.

The chain is built from TRBV7-9 and TRBJ2-3, with D tentatively TRBD2 (6 bases). Material: peripheral blood, obtained 28 days after the second AZD1222 dose. The TCR originated in an adult who received the AZD1222 COVID-19 vaccine. CDR3 residues: CASSLLANPTDTQYF. CDR3 sequence (DNA): TGTGCCAGCAGCTTACTAGCGAATCCCACAGATACGCAGTATTTT. The full variable domain, in which reference TRBV7-9 and TRBJ2-3 provide the parts outside the CDR3, is DTGVSQNPRHKITKRGQNVTFRCDPISEHNRLYWYRQTLGQGPEFLTYFQNEAQLEKSRLLSDRFSAERPKGSFSTLEIQRTEQGDSAMYLCASSLLANPTDTQYFGPGTRLTVL.